The entry that follows covers one T cell receptor (beta chain) sequence. No antigen is known for it. Every individual TCR cDNA molecule carried its own unique molecular identifier, which allowed correction of PCR and sequencing errors. TCRdb reprocessed the 5' RACE reads with MiXCR, giving one entry per CDR3 protein. The top ten hold about 12% of the sample, which has about 3,100 distinct CDR3 sequences, about a tenth seen once. Trimming removed 3 bases from V and 3 bases from J, with 8 bases in between. The CDR3 has 13 residues. Germline V lookup: CDR1 LGHNA, CDR2 YSLEER. This sample is drawn from a study of spatial heterogeneity in lung cancer. Study as a whole: The correlation between TCR transcript counts in tumor regions and a T cell module score from matched bulk RNA-seq was strong. In the raw reads, each unique TCR and UMI combination was present more than ten times on average.

Study-wide findings and caveats: For expanded intratumoral alpha and beta TCRs, counts tracked tumor mutation counts.

Specified time point: sample taken at primary tumor resection. Whole RNA from tumor, nontumor lung or frozen PBMC was sequenced unsorted. The sample was lung tumor tissue, taken at surgery. V is TRBV4-3 and J is TRBJ1-2; no reliable D call. The source of this sequence is a male donor with early-stage non-small cell lung cancer. The CDR3: CASSQNGYYGYTF. CDR3 nucleotides: TGCGCCAGCAGCCAGAACGGGTACTATGGCTACACCTTC.